What follows are 24 T cell receptor beta chains derived from one specimen sequenced in a study of T cell repertoires in ileal Crohn's disease. Specified time point: proximal margin of the surgical specimen (macroscopically non-inflamed). TCRdb keeps only in-frame clones here, not all; method: immunoSEQ multiplex PCR. The profile shows a few thousand clones, roughly 72% of them singletons. Material: ileal tissue. The source of these receptors is an adult with Crohn's disease.

The rearrangement links TRBV6-5 to TRBJ2-3, with TRBD1 matching over 9 bases. The CDR3 totals 13 residues. V lost 8 bases and J lost 12; bases outside the gene matches: 12. Germline CDR1 and CDR2: MNHEY and SVGAGI. The CDR3 region has the DNA TGTGCCAGCCACTTTGAAGGGACAGGGCGTCAGTATTTT. This codes for CASHFEGTGRQYF.

J is TRBJ1-6 and V is TRBV6-4; weak D call: TRBD1 (5 bases). CDR1 is MRHNA, CDR2 SNTAGT, per germline. V lost 0 bases and J 10 bases, leaving 13 bases between the germline ends. The CDR3 spans 15 residues. The CDR3 coding sequence is TGTGCCAGCAGTGACTCCGGGGGGTCGGGCTCACCCCTCCACTTT. Translated: CASSDSGGSGSPLHF.

V usage is TRBV5-1 and J usage is TRBJ1-5, with D maybe TRBD1 (5 bases). V lost 2 bases and J lost 3, with 9 bases in between. The CDR3 is 14 residues long. Germline CDR1 reads SGHRS; CDR2 reads YFSETQ. This CDR3 reads CASSLGTLNQPQHF. The DNA of the CDR3 is TGCGCCAGCAGCTTAGGGACCCTCAATCAGCCCCAGCATTTT.

The chain has TRBV5-1 and TRBJ2-5, with TRBD2 identical over 8 bases. CDR1 and CDR2 from the germline V gene are SGHRS and YFSETQ. The length of the CDR3 is 16 residues. V gave up 0 bases and J gave up 4 bases; unmatched junction bases: 8. The chain's CDR3 is CASSLVPRGGSETQYF. In DNA form, the CDR3 reads TGCGCCAGCAGCTTGGTACCTCGGGGGGGGTCAGAGACCCAGTACTTC.

This chain joins TRBV5-4 and TRBJ1-6, with 7 bases identical to TRBD1. Unmatched junction bases numbered 6, after V lost 3 bases and J lost 9 bases. The CDR3 runs to 14 residues. Per germline, CDR1 SGHNT and CDR2 YYREEE (reference sequence). CDR3 nucleotide sequence: TGTGCCAGCAGCTCCGGACAGGCTGGTTCACCCCTCCACTTT. Translation: CASSSGQAGSPLHF.

This chain joins TRBV5-1 and TRBJ2-5; TRBD2 matches 10 bases. The CDR3 has 16 residues. V lost 2 bases to trimming and J lost 4 bases; unmatched junction nucleotides: 8. Germline loops: CDR1 SGHRS, CDR2 YFSETQ. This CDR3 reads CASSLSPAGGLETQYF. The CDR3 nucleotides are TGCGCCAGCAGCTTATCGCCAGCGGGGGGGCTAGAGACCCAGTACTTC.

The chain links TRBV5-1 to TRBJ1-4; D unclear. The V gene's germline CDR1 is SGHRS and CDR2 YFSETQ. With 0 bases removed from V and 0 bases from J, the gap between germline ends came to 9 bases. The CDR3 loop spans 16 amino acids. The DNA of the CDR3 is TGCGCCAGCAGCTTGGGGGCAGTTGCAACTAATGAAAAACTGTTTTTT. It codes for CASSLGAVATNEKLFF.

This sequence joins TRBV5-8 and TRBJ1-2; a weak D match, TRBD1 (6 bases). CDR1 SGHTS and CDR2 YDEGEE come from the germline V gene. V was pared by 6 bases and J by 4 bases, with 16 bases between. The CDR3 has 14 amino acids. The CDR3 region has the DNA TGTGCCAGCAACCTCAGGGGAGTGAGCTATGGCTACACCTTC. It encodes CASNLRGVSYGYTF.

The chain joins TRBV7-6 to TRBJ1-4; D is uncertain. This CDR3 spans 15 amino acids. Between the trimmed V and J ends, which lost 0 bases and 5 bases, there was a span of 10 bases. Germline V gives CDR1 SGHVS, CDR2 FNYEAQ. In nucleotides, the CDR3 is TGTGCCAGCAGCTTAGCCATCGGGCCCAATGAAAAACTGTTTTTT. Translating it yields CASSLAIGPNEKLFF.

This clone was counted once. Distinct nucleotide sequences in the sample also encode this CDR3. The chain couples TRBV27 to TRBJ2-6; D remains ambiguous. The V end lost 6 bases, the J end lost 0 bases, and 6 bases lay between the germline ends. From germline, CDR1 is MNHEY and CDR2 SMNVEV (reference sequence). This CDR3 has 14 residues. CDR3 sequence (DNA): TGTGCCAGCAGGGACGTCTCTGGGGCCAACGTCCTGACTTTC. Its protein is CASRDVSGANVLTF. The whole variable domain, remainder taken from reference TRBV27 and TRBJ2-6, is EAQVTQNPRYLITVTGKKLTVTCSQNMNHEYMSWYRQDPGLGLRQIYYSMNVEVTDKGDVPEGYKVSRKEKRNFPLILESPSPNQTSLYFCASRDVSGANVLTFGAGSRLTVL.

A single count supports this clone. V gene TRBV28 combines with J gene TRBJ2-7; D is ambiguous. Germline CDR1 MDHEN, CDR2 SYDVKM. The CDR3 totals 16 residues. V lost 4 bases and J 2 bases, leaving 18 bases between the germline ends. CDR3 coding DNA: TGTGCCAGCAGTTCCCCCAAGCAGAATAATCCCTACGAGCAGTACTTC. Protein: CASSSPKQNNPYEQYF.

This rearrangement joins TRBV28 to TRBJ2-1; 11 nucleotides match TRBD2. The J segment lost 3 bases and the V segment lost 4 bases, leaving 5 bases of the junction unmatched. The germline CDR1 and CDR2 sequences are MDHEN and SYDVKM. CDR3 length: 16 amino acids. The CDR3 DNA is TGTGCCAGCAGTTCCGGGACTAGCGGCTACTACAATGAGCAGTTCTTC. Protein sequence: CASSSGTSGYYNEQFF.

The rearrangement uses TRBV2 and TRBJ2-4, with TRBD2 as a possible D gene (6 bases). This CDR3 contains 15 residues. Germline V gene sequence: CDR1 SNHLY, CDR2 FYNNEI. Between the trimmed V and J ends, which lost 3 bases and 3 bases, there was a span of 12 bases. The CDR3 region is CASSEGEVGKNIQYF. The CDR3 coding sequence is TGTGCCAGCAGTGAGGGGGAGGTGGGCAAAAACATTCAGTACTTC.

This clone was seen a few times. V gene TRBV28 combines with J gene TRBJ1-1; 8 bases are a match to TRBD1. The CDR3 is 15 residues long. The V gene's germline CDR1 is MDHEN and CDR2 SYDVKM. Unmatched junction bases numbered 6, after V lost 6 bases and J lost 0 bases. The CDR3 bases are TGTGCCAGCAGGGGGACAGGTAGAATGAACACTGAAGCTTTCTTT. Amino acids: CASRGTGRMNTEAFF.

The genes are TRBV19 and TRBJ1-6; D perhaps matches TRBD1 (6 bases). This CDR3 contains 15 residues. Trimming took 4 bases from V and 8 from J, leaving 15 bases between them. Germline V gene data show CDR1 as LNHDA and CDR2 as SQIVND (reference sequence). This chain's CDR3 is CASSRRGRSDSPLHF. The CDR3, as DNA: TGTGCCAGTAGTAGACGGGGGCGATCCGATTCACCCCTCCACTTT. Together with reference TRBV19 and TRBJ1-6, the CDR3 gives the full variable domain: DGGITQSPKYLFRKEGQNVTLSCEQNLNHDAMYWYRQDPGQGLRLIYYSQIVNDFQKGDIAEGYSVSREKKESFPLTVTSAQKNPTAFYLCASSRRGRSDSPLHFGNGTRLTVT.

V and J are TRBV9 and TRBJ2-3; D might be TRBD1 (6 bases). The V gene lost 0 bases and the J gene lost 4 bases, with 12 bases spanning the gap. Germline V lookup: CDR1 SGDLS, CDR2 YYNGEE. This CDR3 contains 15 residues. The CDR3 region has the DNA TGTGCCAGCAGCGTAGATGGGGGCAGCGCAGATACGCAGTATTTT. Translating it yields CASSVDGGSADTQYF.

This clone appeared a few times. The V call is TRBV5-6, the J call TRBJ2-7, with D perhaps TRBD2 (5 bases). The CDR3 sequence is 13 residues long. V was trimmed by 2 bases and J by 4 bases, leaving 10 bases between them. Germline V gives CDR1 SGHDT, CDR2 YYEEEE. CDR3 bases: TGTGCCAGCAGCTTACGAGGGCGGTACGAGCAGTACTTC. Amino acids: CASSLRGRYEQYF.

The genes are TRBV2 and TRBJ2-1; the match to TRBD1 covers 9 bases. This CDR3 has 15 residues. Germline V gene sequence: CDR1 SNHLY, CDR2 FYNNEI. Losses at the gene ends were 5 bases for V and 7 bases for J; bases not matched to a gene: 9. The CDR3 DNA sequence: TGTGCCAGCAGTTTGATGAGGACAGGGGTAAATGAGCAGTTCTTC. Protein: CASSLMRTGVNEQFF.

The J gene is TRBJ1-6, the V gene TRBV10-2; D gene uncertain. CDR1 WSHSY and CDR2 SAAADI come from the germline V gene. CDR3 length: 16 amino acids. V was shortened by 0 bases and J by 7 bases, with 13 bases between the two germline ends. This chain's CDR3 is CASSESSDKGNSPLHF. The CDR3 nucleotides are TGCGCCAGCAGTGAGTCGAGTGACAAAGGGAATTCACCCCTCCACTTT.

V gene TRBV2 combines with J gene TRBJ2-3, with 8 bases aligning to TRBD1. Per germline, CDR1 SNHLY and CDR2 FYNNEI. V lost 6 bases, J lost 3 bases, and 8 bases stayed unmatched. The CDR3 is 15 residues long. CDR3 amino acids: CASSQGRQGTDTQYF. CDR3 DNA sequence: TGTGCCAGCAGCCAGGGCCGACAGGGGACAGATACGCAGTATTTT.

The chain has TRBV7-6 and TRBJ2-5, with 7 bases that match TRBD1. CDR1 is SGHVS and CDR2 is FNYEAQ in the germline V gene. V dropped 3 bases and J dropped 2; count of bases not matched to a gene: 0. The CDR3 loop spans 13 amino acids. CDR3 DNA sequence: TGTGCCAGCAGCTTGGGACAGCAAGAGACCCAGTACTTC. Amino acids: CASSLGQQETQYF.

The count of this clone is one. V gene TRBV6-5 combines with J gene TRBJ1-1; D remains unclear. Germline CDR1 and CDR2: MNHEY and SVGAGI. Trimming took off 5 bases at V and 1 base at J, with 8 bases between the two ends. CDR3 length: 13 residues. CDR3 in amino acids: CASSPQSNTEAFF. The CDR3 coding sequence is TGTGCCAGCAGTCCCCAGTCGAACACTGAAGCTTTCTTT.

DNA of the CDR3: TGCGCCAGCAGCTTCCAACACAGCACCGGGGAGCTGTTTTTT. Translation gives CASSFQHSTGELFF. V gene TRBV5-1 combines with J gene TRBJ2-2; no firm D call. Germline V gene data show CDR1 as SGHRS and CDR2 as YFSETQ. The CDR3 totals 14 residues. V gave up 2 bases and J gave up 4 bases, with 9 bases separating them. Combining the CDR3 with reference TRBV5-1 and TRBJ2-2 gives the whole variable domain KAGVTQTPRYLIKTRGQQVTLSCSPISGHRSVSWYQQTPGQGLQFLFEYFSETQRNKGNFPGRFSGRQFSNSRSEMNVSTLELGDSALYLCASSFQHSTGELFFGEGSRLTVL.

V and J are TRBV19 and TRBJ2-7; D gene ambiguous. CDR3 length: 15 amino acids. Trimming took off 3 bases at V and 1 base at J, with 13 bases between the two ends. The germline V gene encodes CDR1 LNHDA and CDR2 SQIVND (reference sequence). Here the CDR3 reads CASSMGPQGSYEQYF. Written as DNA, the CDR3 is TGTGCCAGTAGTATGGGTCCACAAGGTTCCTACGAGCAGTACTTC.